The next 32 T cell receptor beta chains were all read from a single sample in a study of vaccination and CD4 T cells after COVID-19 (dated by TCRdb to between 2021 and 2023). Their antigen targets remain unknown. The treatment or condition label on this specimen signifies: roughly 10-day PBMC culture with coronavirus spike peptide pools or control peptides (ViraFEST assay). The library was prepared using PCR. The reads were generated on an Illumina iSeq 100. DNA from cultured CD4+ T cells underwent TCR sequencing with the Oncomine TCR Beta short-read assay at the Johns Hopkins FTIC core. The public reads were run again by TCRdb, first through fastp at Q25 and then through MiXCR, and only productive beta chains were kept. Each CDR3 protein gets just one entry, which takes the most common genes and DNA from the rows behind it. In all, the sample holds some 15,000 distinct CDR3 sequences, and around 56% of those were seen once. The top ten constitute around 7.8% of the sample.

The sample comprised CD4+ T cells from blood, cultured in vitro. Source of these receptors: a human donor who had recovered from COVID-19.

V gene TRBV7-9 combines with J gene TRBJ1-5; unclear D gene. Trimming left V 1 base short and J 8 bases short, with 6 bases between. The CDR3 contains 12 residues. CDR1 is SEHNR and CDR2 is FQNEAQ in the germline V gene (reference sequence). Written as DNA, the CDR3 is TGTGCCAGCAGCTTAGATATCAAGCCCCAGCATTTT. It codes for CASSLDIKPQHF.

This clonotype was observed a handful of times. The chain is built from TRBV6-1 and TRBJ1-2; 7 bases line up with TRBD1. Germline lookup yields CDR1 MNHNS and CDR2 SASEGT. The V gene end was trimmed by 4 bases and the J gene end by 7 bases; junction bases not matched to a gene: 6. The CDR3 spans 13 residues. This CDR3 reads CASSGQGLIGYTF. CDR3 DNA: TGTGCCAGCAGTGGACAGGGTCTAATTGGCTACACCTTC.

The chain recombines TRBV30 with TRBJ2-1; 9 nucleotides line up with TRBD2. The junction had 9 bases not matched to a gene; V was cut back by 8 bases and J by 7 bases. Germline lookup yields CDR1 GTSNPN and CDR2 SVGIG (reference sequence). This CDR3 has 13 amino acids. In nucleotides, the CDR3 is TGTGCCACCTATAGCGGGAGTATGAATGAGCAGTTCTTC. It specifies CATYSGSMNEQFF.

The rearrangement uses TRBV20-1 and TRBJ2-3; 8 bases match TRBD1. Germline V CDR1 and CDR2: DFQATT, SNEGSKA (reference sequence). The CDR3 is 14 amino acids. The trim removed 3 bases at V and 4 bases at J, leaving 6 bases unmatched. As DNA, the CDR3 is TGCAGTGCTAGTCAGGGGGCTAGTGCAGATACGCAGTATTTT. Amino acids: CSASQGASADTQYF.

This clonotype occurred once. This chain links TRBV9 with TRBJ2-5, with D possibly being TRBD1 or TRBD2 (5 bases each). V was shortened by 2 bases and J by 1 base, with 15 bases between the two germline ends. The CDR3 is 16 residues long. Germline CDR1 is SGDLS and CDR2 is YYNGEE. CDR3 sequence reads: CASSVGVVGGQETQYF. In DNA form, the CDR3 reads TGTGCCAGCAGCGTGGGAGTTGTTGGGGGCCAAGAGACCCAGTACTTC.

The sample holds a few counts of this clonotype. The V and J genes are TRBV6-1 and TRBJ1-2; D not resolved. Trimming removed 5 bases from V and 3 bases from J, with 7 bases in between. This CDR3 has 12 residues. Germline CDR1 reads MNHNS; CDR2 reads SASEGT. DNA for the CDR3: TGTGCCAGCAGTCTGGTAGACTATGGCTACACCTTC. Encoded protein: CASSLVDYGYTF.

In nucleotides, the CDR3 is TGTGCCACCAGCAGAGATCTGTCAGGGAACACCGGGGAGCTGTTTTTT. This codes for CATSRDLSGNTGELFF. The rearrangement links TRBV15 to TRBJ2-2; no clear D. The CDR3 consists of 16 residues. V was cut by 0 bases and J by 1 base, with 9 bases left in between. In germline, CDR1 is LNHNV, CDR2 YYDKDF (reference sequence).

This clonotype was observed a few times. The CDR3 sequence: CASSDRQGPLDYGYTF. CDR3 bases: TGTGCCAGCAGTGACCGACAGGGGCCCTTGGACTATGGCTACACCTTC. The V call is TRBV25-1, the J call TRBJ1-2; TRBD1 matches 8 bases. Looked up from germline, CDR1 is MGHDK and CDR2 is SYGVNS. This CDR3 comprises 16 residues. V lost 3 bases, J lost 3 bases, and 9 bases stayed unmatched.

The J gene is TRBJ1-1, the V gene TRBV7-9, with TRBD1 matching 7 bases. Germline V gives CDR1 SEHNR, CDR2 FQNEAQ (reference sequence). This CDR3 is built from 14 residues. V shed 3 bases and J 5 bases; nucleotides not matched to a gene: 6. CDR3 sequence (DNA): TGTGCCAGCAGCTTCGGAGGGGGCCCTACTGAAGCTTTCTTT. It specifies CASSFGGGPTEAFF.

The rearrangement links TRBV4-3 to TRBJ1-5; no clear D gene. Trimming removed 0 bases at V and 9 bases at J, with 6 bases between. The germline CDR1 and CDR2 sequences are LGHNA and YSLEER. The CDR3 consists of 12 residues. The DNA for the CDR3 is TGCGCCAGCAGCCAAGACCAAGGGCCCCAGCATTTT. Translating it yields CASSQDQGPQHF.

This clonotype has a handful of counts. The genes are TRBV5-4 and TRBJ2-5; D could derive from TRBD1 or TRBD2 (7 bases each). The V gene's germline CDR1 is SGHNT and CDR2 YYREEE (reference sequence). The CDR3 totals 15 residues. V was cut by 1 base and J by 9 bases, with 19 bases left in between. The CDR3 DNA sequence: TGTGCCAGCAGCTTGCTTGCGGGGCAGGGGGGGTCCCAGTACTTC. Amino acids: CASSLLAGQGGSQYF.

This chain connects TRBV19 to TRBJ2-5, with TRBD1 identical over 9 bases. This CDR3 is built from 14 residues. CDR1 and CDR2 from the germline V gene are LNHDA and SQIVND (reference sequence). J gave up 1 base and V 6 bases, and 3 bases lay outside the gene matches. The CDR3 loop reads CASRRDRVQETQYF. The CDR3 DNA is TGTGCCAGTAGACGGGACAGGGTCCAAGAGACCCAGTACTTC.

This chain uses TRBV19 with TRBJ1-3, with 7 bases lining up with TRBD1. V shed 6 bases and J 0 bases; nucleotides not matched to a gene: 11. The CDR3 spans 17 residues. Germline-derived CDR1 and CDR2 are LNHDA and SQIVND (reference sequence). The CDR3 bases are TGTGCCAGTAGCCGTCGACAGGGTTCAGACTCTGGAAACACCATATATTTT. Its protein is CASSRRQGSDSGNTIYF.

The V and J genes are TRBV19 and TRBJ2-5; D remains unclear. Trimming left V 5 bases short and J 2 bases short, with 6 bases between. CDR3 length: 12 amino acids. Germline V lookup: CDR1 LNHDA, CDR2 SQIVND (reference sequence). The CDR3 loop is CASSFGQETQYF. CDR3 DNA: TGTGCCAGTAGTTTCGGACAAGAGACCCAGTACTTC. Drawing the rest from reference TRBV19 and TRBJ2-5, the complete variable domain is DGGITQSPKYLFRKEGQNVTLSCEQNLNHDAMYWYRQDPGQGLRLIYYSQIVNDFQKGDIAEGYSVSREKKESFPLTVTSAQKNPTAFYLCASSFGQETQYFGPGTRLLVL.

There are a few counts of this clonotype. The rearrangement joins TRBV7-9 to TRBJ2-5; D is ambiguous. V shed 3 bases and J shed 4 bases, with 12 bases lying between them. The CDR3 has 14 amino acids. The germline V gene encodes CDR1 SEHNR and CDR2 FQNEAQ (reference sequence). The CDR3 is CASSFSPMGETQYF. The CDR3 nucleotides are TGTGCCAGCAGCTTCTCGCCCATGGGAGAGACCCAGTACTTC.

The chain links TRBV20-1 to TRBJ2-3; D may match TRBD1 or TRBD2 (6 bases each). V was cut by 6 bases and J by 5 bases, with 12 bases left in between. The CDR3 contains 12 residues. Germline V CDR1 and CDR2: DFQATT, SNEGSKA (reference sequence). CDR3 loop: CSAGGRVDTQYF. The CDR3 DNA is TGCAGTGCAGGGGGGCGGGTAGATACGCAGTATTTT.

V usage is TRBV18 and J usage is TRBJ1-6; tentative D call: TRBD1 (6 bases). The CDR3 length is 13 residues. Per germline, CDR1 KGHSH and CDR2 LQKENI. Trimming took 2 bases from V and 10 from J, leaving 9 bases between them. The CDR3 loop reads CASSPGTPSPLHF. CDR3 bases: TGTGCCAGCTCACCAGGGACACCCTCACCCCTCCACTTT.

The chain employs TRBV12-3 or TRBV12-4 and TRBJ2-1; D is uncertain. The V end was cut by 7 bases, the J end by 1 base, with 11 bases between. CDR3 length equals 14 residues. The CDR3 is CASINTISYNEQFF. DNA for the CDR3: TGTGCCAGCATCAACACGATTTCCTACAATGAGCAGTTCTTC.

V gene TRBV27 combines with J gene TRBJ2-5, with unresolved D. V shed 4 bases and J shed 2 bases, with 23 bases lying between them. The germline CDR1 and CDR2 sequences are MNHEY and SMNVEV (reference sequence). This CDR3 contains 18 residues. For the CDR3, the DNA is TGTGCCAGCAGTTCGCTACCCCTCGATGTTCCCCGTCAAGAGACCCAGTACTTC. Its translation: CASSSLPLDVPRQETQYF.

This rearrangement joins TRBV2 to TRBJ2-2; D is perhaps TRBD1 (6 bases). The ends were cut back, 6 bases at V and 2 bases at J, with 10 bases in the middle. The germline CDR1 and CDR2 sequences are SNHLY and FYNNEI. The CDR3 contains 14 residues. The CDR3 bases are TGTGCCAGCAGGAGACAGGATAACACCGGGGAGCTGTTTTTT. Encoded protein: CASRRQDNTGELFF.

In this sample, this clonotype turned up a few times. The gene calls are TRBV19 and TRBJ1-5; tentatively, D is TRBD1 (6 bases). Germline values: CDR1 LNHDA, CDR2 SQIVND (reference sequence). Trimming cost V 0 bases and J 13 bases, with 13 bases left between them. There are 13 residues in the CDR3. The CDR3 coding sequence is TGTGCCAGTAGTATAGAGCTAGCGGGACAACAGCATTTT. Protein: CASSIELAGQQHF.

The chain combines TRBV4-2 with TRBJ1-2; D ambiguous. The CDR3 has 17 amino acids. Trimming removed 8 bases at V and 0 bases at J, with 22 bases between. Germline CDR1 reads LGHNA; CDR2 reads YNFKEQ. CDR3: CASATFSRVGANYGYTF. CDR3 nucleotides: TGTGCCAGCGCGACTTTTTCGCGGGTTGGGGCTAACTATGGCTACACCTTC.

V gene TRBV11-2 combines with J gene TRBJ1-5; D not certain. V gave up 2 bases and J gave up 0 bases, with 8 bases separating them. The CDR3 covers 15 residues. The V gene's germline CDR1 is SGHAT and CDR2 FQNNGV. CDR3 DNA sequence: TGTGCCAGCAGCTTAACTTCCGATAGCAATCAGCCCCAGCATTTT. It codes for CASSLTSDSNQPQHF.

V and J are TRBV2 and TRBJ2-1; TRBD2 aligns across 7 bases. In germline, CDR1 is SNHLY, CDR2 FYNNEI. The CDR3 length is 14 residues. V lost 6 bases and J lost 4; bases outside the gene matches: 6. In DNA form, the CDR3 reads TGTGCCAGCAGGGCTAGCGGCTTTTACAATGAGCAGTTCTTC. Translating gives CASRASGFYNEQFF.

This chain links TRBV24-1 with TRBJ2-2; D might be TRBD1 or TRBD2, each matching 5 bases. Trimming took off 4 bases at V and 0 bases at J, with 11 bases between the two ends. The CDR3 is 16 amino acids. CDR1 is KGHDR and CDR2 is SFDVKD in the germline V gene. The CDR3 sequence is CATSERGPANTGELFF. CDR3 DNA sequence: TGTGCCACCAGTGAGAGGGGTCCTGCGAACACCGGGGAGCTGTTTTTT.

This clonotype was seen a handful of times. The V gene is TRBV2, the J gene TRBJ2-1; 11 bases align to TRBD2. The ends lost 4 bases at V and 7 bases at J; junction bases unmatched: 3. The CDR3 sequence is 14 residues long. Germline V CDR1 and CDR2: SNHLY, FYNNEI. The CDR3 DNA follows: TGTGCCAGCAGTGGGGGACTAGCGGTTAATGAGCAGTTCTTC. It specifies CASSGGLAVNEQFF. Looking up the rest from reference TRBV2 and TRBJ2-1 gives the full variable domain: EPEVTQTPSHQVTQMGQEVILRCVPISNHLYFYWYRQILGQKVEFLVSFYNNEISEKSEIFDDQFSVERPDGSNFTLKIRSTKLEDSAMYFCASSGGLAVNEQFFGPGTRLTVL.

This clonotype turned up a few times. V usage is TRBV12-3 or TRBV12-4 and J usage is TRBJ2-3; TRBD1 matches at 10 bases. This CDR3 spans 15 amino acids. Losses at the gene ends were 6 bases for V and 2 bases for J; bases not matched to a gene: 5. Here the CDR3 reads CASSDRGRLTDTQYF. CDR3 DNA sequence: TGTGCCAGCAGCGACAGGGGGCGCCTCACAGATACGCAGTATTTT.

This clonotype was detected only a few times. The chain's CDR3 is CSARDMDFDTGELFF. In DNA, the CDR3 is TGCAGTGCTAGAGATATGGACTTTGACACCGGGGAGCTGTTTTTT. V usage is TRBV20-1 and J usage is TRBJ2-2; D is perhaps TRBD2 (5 bases). Per the germline V gene, CDR1 is DFQATT and CDR2 is SNEGSKA (reference sequence). The CDR3 totals 15 residues. With 0 bases removed from V and 3 bases from J, the gap between germline ends came to 11 bases.

The V and J genes are TRBV2 and TRBJ2-7; 7 nucleotides match TRBD1. Germline values: CDR1 SNHLY, CDR2 FYNNEI. The CDR3 is 15 amino acids. Germline trimming cut 7 bases from V and 0 bases from J; bases unmatched to any gene: 9. CDR3 amino acids: CASTRWGQSSYEQYF. The CDR3 DNA reads as TGTGCCAGCACCCGGTGGGGACAGAGCTCCTACGAGCAGTACTTC. Full variable domain (rest looked up from reference TRBV2 and TRBJ2-7): EPEVTQTPSHQVTQMGQEVILRCVPISNHLYFYWYRQILGQKVEFLVSFYNNEISEKSEIFDDQFSVERPDGSNFTLKIRSTKLEDSAMYFCASTRWGQSSYEQYFGPGTRLTVT.

The chain uses TRBV24-1 and TRBJ1-2; D gene unclear. This CDR3 region has 16 residues. The V gene lost 1 base and the J gene lost 4 bases, with 15 bases spanning the gap. The germline V gene has CDR1 KGHDR and CDR2 SFDVKD. Written as DNA, the CDR3 is TGTGCCACCAGTGATTTAACGGCCAGTGGAATCTATGGCTACACCTTC. Translation gives CATSDLTASGIYGYTF.

The chain uses TRBV7-2 and TRBJ1-1, with D uncertain. There are 13 residues in the CDR3. V was cut by 7 bases and J by 5 bases, with 14 bases left in between. Germline V lookup: CDR1 SGHTA, CDR2 FQGNSA. This CDR3 reads CASNSGVGTEAFF. CDR3 nucleotide sequence: TGTGCCAGCAACTCCGGAGTCGGAACTGAAGCTTTCTTT.

This clonotype has only a few counts. The rearrangement links TRBV7-3 to TRBJ2-2, with D maybe TRBD1 (5 bases). This CDR3 comprises 16 residues. Germline lookup yields CDR1 SGHTA and CDR2 FQGTGA. The V and J ends lost 5 bases and 3 bases respectively, with 16 bases between them. The CDR3: CASSRNQGVDTGELFF. The CDR3 DNA reads as TGTGCCAGCAGCCGAAACCAAGGGGTAGACACCGGGGAGCTGTTTTTT.